The sample holds one count of the clone carrying this T cell receptor beta chain. Its target is unknown. A much larger clone is a single base away; this may be a read error. These data come from a study of T cell repertoires in cytomegalovirus infection. In the study overall: A matching HLA type, together with CMV infection, was signaled by public TCR beta signatures. Findings of the study overall: The study found HLA-C-restricted CMV-specific TCR beta clonotypes dominating the ex vivo response.

The CDR3 runs 11 residues. Germline CDR1 reads SGHAT; CDR2 reads FQDESV (reference sequence). Each CDR3 protein gets one entry after TCRdb re-called the reads with MiXCR. The sample yields about 300,000 distinct CDR3 sequences, roughly a tenth seen once. The chain is built from TRBV11-1 and TRBJ2-1; 9 nucleotides align to TRBD1. The origin of this receptor is a human donor in good health (CMV status not recorded). Some clones in this sample may be carry-over from other donors' samples. Sequences were obtained from PBMCs. The CDR3 sequence is CANSSDRGAFF. The CDR3 coding sequence is TGTGCCAACAGCTCGGACAGGGGCGCCTTCTTC.